This T cell receptor (beta chain) was sequenced for a study of blood T cell repertoires in COVID-19. Overall study: COVID-19 samples collected from the United States, Italy and Spain covered acute and convalescent phases.

Original handling: Amplification of reference gene primers provided the estimated nucleated cell counts. The table came from immunoSEQ multiplex PCR; TCRdb's copy has only in-frame clones and leaves some out. V, J and clone size reflect that table, while D and trimming were determined from the DNA. The sample holds around 200,000 clones; about 90% are singletons and the top ten take about 1.7%. Germline CDR1 is SGDLS and CDR2 is YYNGEE. This CDR3 has 17 amino acids. After removal of 4 bases from V and 0 bases from J, the junction contained 9 bases not matched to a gene. This TCR came from a young man with active or convalescent COVID-19. The specimen sequenced was peripheral blood. The chain recombines TRBV9 with TRBJ2-2; 7 positions agree with TRBD2. Here the CDR3 reads CASSTRSGTTNTGELFF. The CDR3 DNA sequence: TGTGCCAGCAGCACCCGATCCGGGACTACGAACACCGGGGAGCTGTTTTTT.